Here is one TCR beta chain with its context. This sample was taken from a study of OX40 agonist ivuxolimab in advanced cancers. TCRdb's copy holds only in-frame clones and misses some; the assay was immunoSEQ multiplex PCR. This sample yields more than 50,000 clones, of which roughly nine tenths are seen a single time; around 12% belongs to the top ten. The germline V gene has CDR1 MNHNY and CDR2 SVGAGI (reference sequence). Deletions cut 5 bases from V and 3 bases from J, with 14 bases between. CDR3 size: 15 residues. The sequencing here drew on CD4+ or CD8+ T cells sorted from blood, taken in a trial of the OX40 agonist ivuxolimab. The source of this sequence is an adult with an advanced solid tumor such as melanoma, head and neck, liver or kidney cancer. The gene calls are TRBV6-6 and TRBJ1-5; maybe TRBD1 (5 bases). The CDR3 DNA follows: TGTGCCAGCAGTATACGACAGAACGTCAATCAGCCCCAGCATTTT. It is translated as CASSIRQNVNQPQHF.